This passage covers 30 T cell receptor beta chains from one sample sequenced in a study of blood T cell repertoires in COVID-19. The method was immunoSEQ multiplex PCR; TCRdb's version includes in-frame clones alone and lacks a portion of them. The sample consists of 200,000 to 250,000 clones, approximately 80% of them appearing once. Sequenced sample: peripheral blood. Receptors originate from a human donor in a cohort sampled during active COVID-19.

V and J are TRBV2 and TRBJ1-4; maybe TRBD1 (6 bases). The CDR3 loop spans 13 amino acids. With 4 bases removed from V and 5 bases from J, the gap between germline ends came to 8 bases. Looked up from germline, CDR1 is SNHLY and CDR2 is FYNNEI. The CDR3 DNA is TGTGCCAGCAGTGGGGGGCGGAATGAAAAACTGTTTTTT. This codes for CASSGGRNEKLFF. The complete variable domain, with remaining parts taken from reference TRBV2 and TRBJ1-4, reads EPEVTQTPSHQVTQMGQEVILRCVPISNHLYFYWYRQILGQKVEFLVSFYNNEISEKSEIFDDQFSVERPDGSNFTLKIRSTKLEDSAMYFCASSGGRNEKLFFGSGTQLSVL.

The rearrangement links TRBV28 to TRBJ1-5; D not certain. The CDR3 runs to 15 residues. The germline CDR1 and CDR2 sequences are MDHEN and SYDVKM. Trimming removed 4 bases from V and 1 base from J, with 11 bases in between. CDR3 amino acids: CASSSPGSSNQPQHF. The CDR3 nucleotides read TGTGCCAGCAGTTCTCCCGGGAGCAGCAATCAGCCCCAGCATTTT. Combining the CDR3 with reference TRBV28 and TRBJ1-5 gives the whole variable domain DVKVTQSSRYLVKRTGEKVFLECVQDMDHENMFWYRQDPGLGLRLIYFSYDVKMKEKGDIPEGYSVSREKKERFSLILESASTNQTSMYLCASSSPGSSNQPQHFGDGTRLSIL.

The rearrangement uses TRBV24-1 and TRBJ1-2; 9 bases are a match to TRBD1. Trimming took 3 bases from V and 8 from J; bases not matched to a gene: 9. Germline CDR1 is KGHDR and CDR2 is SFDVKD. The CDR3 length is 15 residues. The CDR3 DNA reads TGTGCCACCAGTGATCCCGGGACAGGGTATGACGGCTACACCTTC. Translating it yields CATSDPGTGYDGYTF.

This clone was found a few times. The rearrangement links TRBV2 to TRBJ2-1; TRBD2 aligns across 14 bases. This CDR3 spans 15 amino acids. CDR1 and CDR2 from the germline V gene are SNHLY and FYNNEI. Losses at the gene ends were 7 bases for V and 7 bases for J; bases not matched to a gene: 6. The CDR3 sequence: CASTEGTSGSNEQFF. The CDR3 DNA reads TGTGCCAGCACCGAGGGGACTAGCGGGAGTAATGAGCAGTTCTTC.

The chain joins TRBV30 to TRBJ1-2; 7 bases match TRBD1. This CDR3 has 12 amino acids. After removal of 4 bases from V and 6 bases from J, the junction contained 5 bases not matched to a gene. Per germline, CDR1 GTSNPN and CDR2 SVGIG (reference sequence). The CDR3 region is CAWMRGQDGYTF. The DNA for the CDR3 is TGTGCCTGGATGAGGGGGCAAGATGGCTACACCTTC.

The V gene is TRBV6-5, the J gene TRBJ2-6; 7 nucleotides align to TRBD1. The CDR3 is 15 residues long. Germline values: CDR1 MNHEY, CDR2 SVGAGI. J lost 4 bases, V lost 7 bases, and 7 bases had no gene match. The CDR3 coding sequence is TGTGCCAGCACCTTTGGACAGGTGGGGGCCAACGTCCTGACTTTC. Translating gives CASTFGQVGANVLTF.

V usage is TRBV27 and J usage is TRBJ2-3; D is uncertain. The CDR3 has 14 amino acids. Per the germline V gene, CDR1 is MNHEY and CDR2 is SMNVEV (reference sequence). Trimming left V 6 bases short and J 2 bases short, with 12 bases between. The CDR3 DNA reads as TGTGCCAGCAGGACGGTGCGGAACACAGATACGCAGTATTTT. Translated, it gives CASRTVRNTDTQYF.

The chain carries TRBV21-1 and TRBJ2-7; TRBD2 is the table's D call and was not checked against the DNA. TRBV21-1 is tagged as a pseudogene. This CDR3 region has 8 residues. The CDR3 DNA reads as TGTGCCAGCAGTCCTCAGTACTTC. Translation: CASSPQYF.

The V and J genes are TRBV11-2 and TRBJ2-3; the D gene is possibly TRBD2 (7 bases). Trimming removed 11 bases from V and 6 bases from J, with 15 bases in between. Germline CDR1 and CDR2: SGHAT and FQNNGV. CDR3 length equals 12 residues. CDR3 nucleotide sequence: TGTGCCGAACGGGGGGCGGGGGATACGCAGTATTTT. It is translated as CAERGAGDTQYF.

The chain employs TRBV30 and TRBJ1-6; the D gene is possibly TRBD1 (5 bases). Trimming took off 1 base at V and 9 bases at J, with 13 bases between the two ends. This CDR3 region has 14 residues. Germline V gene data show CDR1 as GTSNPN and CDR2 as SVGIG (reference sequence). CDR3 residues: CAWSGWSGPSPLHF. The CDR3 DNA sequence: TGTGCCTGGAGTGGGTGGTCAGGGCCTTCACCCCTCCACTTT.

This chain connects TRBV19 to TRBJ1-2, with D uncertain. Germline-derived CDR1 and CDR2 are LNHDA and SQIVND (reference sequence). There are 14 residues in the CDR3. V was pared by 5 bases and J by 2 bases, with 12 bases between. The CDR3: CASSPFEQNYGYTF. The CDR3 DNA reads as TGTGCCAGTAGTCCCTTTGAGCAAAACTATGGCTACACCTTC.

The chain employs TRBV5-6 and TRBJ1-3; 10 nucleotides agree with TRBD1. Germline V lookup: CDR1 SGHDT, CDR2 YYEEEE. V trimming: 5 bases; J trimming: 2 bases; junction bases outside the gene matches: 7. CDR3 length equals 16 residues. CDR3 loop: CASSPTGTGAGNTIYF. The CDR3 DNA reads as TGTGCCAGCAGTCCAACCGGGACAGGGGCTGGAAACACCATATATTTT.

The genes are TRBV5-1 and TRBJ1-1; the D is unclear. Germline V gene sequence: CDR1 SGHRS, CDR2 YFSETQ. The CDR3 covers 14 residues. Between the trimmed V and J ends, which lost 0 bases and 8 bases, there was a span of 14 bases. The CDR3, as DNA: TGCGCCAGCAGCTTGGGAGGTCAAAATCACGAAGCTTTCTTT. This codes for CASSLGGQNHEAFF.

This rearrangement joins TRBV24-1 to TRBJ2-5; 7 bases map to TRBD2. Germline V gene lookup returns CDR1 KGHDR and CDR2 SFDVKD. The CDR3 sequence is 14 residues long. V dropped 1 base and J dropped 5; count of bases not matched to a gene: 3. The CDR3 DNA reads TGTGCCACCAGTGATTTTGGGAGGGTCGAGACCCAGTACTTC. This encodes CATSDFGRVETQYF.

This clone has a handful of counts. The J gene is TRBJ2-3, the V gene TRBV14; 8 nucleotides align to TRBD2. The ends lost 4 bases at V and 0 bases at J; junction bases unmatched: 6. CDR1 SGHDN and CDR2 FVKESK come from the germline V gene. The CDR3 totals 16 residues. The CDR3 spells CASSLRTSSSTDTQYF. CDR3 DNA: TGTGCCAGCAGCCTCAGGACTAGCTCTAGCACAGATACGCAGTATTTT.

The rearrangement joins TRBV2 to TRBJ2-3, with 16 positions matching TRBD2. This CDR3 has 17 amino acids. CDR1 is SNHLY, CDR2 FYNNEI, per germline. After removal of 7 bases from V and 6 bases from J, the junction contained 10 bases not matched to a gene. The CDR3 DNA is TGTGCCAGCACCCCGACGGGGACTAGCGGGGGGGTGGATACGCAGTATTTT. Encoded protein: CASTPTGTSGGVDTQYF.

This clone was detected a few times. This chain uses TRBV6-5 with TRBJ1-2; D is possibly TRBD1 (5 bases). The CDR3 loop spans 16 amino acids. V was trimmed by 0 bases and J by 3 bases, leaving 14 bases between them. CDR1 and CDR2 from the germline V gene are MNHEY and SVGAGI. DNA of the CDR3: TGTGCCAGCAGTTACTCGGATCCAGGGAGGGACTATGGCTACACCTTC. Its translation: CASSYSDPGRDYGYTF.

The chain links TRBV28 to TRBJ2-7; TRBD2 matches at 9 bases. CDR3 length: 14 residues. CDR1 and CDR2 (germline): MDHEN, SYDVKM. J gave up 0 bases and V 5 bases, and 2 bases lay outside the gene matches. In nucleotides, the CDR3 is TGTGCCAGCAGTACAGCGGGGGGCTCCTACGAGCAGTACTTC. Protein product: CASSTAGGSYEQYF.

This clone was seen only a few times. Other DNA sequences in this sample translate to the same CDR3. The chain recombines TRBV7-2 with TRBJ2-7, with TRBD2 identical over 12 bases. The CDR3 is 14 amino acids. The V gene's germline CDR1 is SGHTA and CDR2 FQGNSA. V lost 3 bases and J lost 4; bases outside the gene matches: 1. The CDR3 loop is CASSLTSGSYEQYF. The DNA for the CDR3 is TGTGCCAGCAGCTTGACTAGCGGGAGTTACGAGCAGTACTTC.

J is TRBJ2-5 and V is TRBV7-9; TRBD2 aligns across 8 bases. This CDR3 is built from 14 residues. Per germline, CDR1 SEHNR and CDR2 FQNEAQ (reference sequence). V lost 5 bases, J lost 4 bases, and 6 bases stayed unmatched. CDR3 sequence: CASSPPGGGETQYF. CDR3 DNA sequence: TGTGCCAGCAGCCCCCCCGGGGGGGGAGAGACCCAGTACTTC.

The CDR3 DNA follows: TGTGCCAGCAGCCCCCGCCGGCTCCGGGGGACCGGGGAGCTGTTTTTT. Translation: CASSPRRLRGTGELFF. The chain employs TRBV11-2 and TRBJ2-2; tentatively, D is TRBD2 (6 bases). Between the trimmed V and J ends, which lost 5 bases and 5 bases, there was a span of 18 bases. CDR1 and CDR2 (germline): SGHAT, FQNNGV. The CDR3 covers 16 residues.

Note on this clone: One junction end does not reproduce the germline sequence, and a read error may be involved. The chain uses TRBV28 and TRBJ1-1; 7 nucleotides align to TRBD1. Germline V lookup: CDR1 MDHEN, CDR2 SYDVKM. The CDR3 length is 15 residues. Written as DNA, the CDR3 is TGTGCCAGCAGTTCCCCTACAGGGGAGAACGCTGAAGCTTTCTTT. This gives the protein CASSSPTGENAEAFF. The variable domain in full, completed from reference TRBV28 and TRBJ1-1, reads DVKVTQSSRYLVKRTGEKVFLECVQDMDHENMFWYRQDPGLGLRLIYFSYDVKMKEKGDIPEGYSVSREKKERFSLILESASTNQTSMYLCASSSPTGENAEAFFGQGTRLTVV.

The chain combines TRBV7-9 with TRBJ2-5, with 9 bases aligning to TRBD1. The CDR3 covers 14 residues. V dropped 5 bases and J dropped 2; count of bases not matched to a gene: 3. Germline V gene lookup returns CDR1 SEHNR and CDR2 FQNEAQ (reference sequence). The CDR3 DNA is TGTGCCAGCAGCCTGGGGACAGGGCAAGAGACCCAGTACTTC. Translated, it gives CASSLGTGQETQYF.

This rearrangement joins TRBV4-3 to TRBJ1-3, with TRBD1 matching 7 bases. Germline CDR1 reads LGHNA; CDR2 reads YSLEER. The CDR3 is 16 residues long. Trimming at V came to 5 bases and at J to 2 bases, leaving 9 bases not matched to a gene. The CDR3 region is CASSKQLDRAGNTIYF. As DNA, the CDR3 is TGCGCCAGCAGCAAGCAACTTGACAGGGCTGGAAACACCATATATTTT.

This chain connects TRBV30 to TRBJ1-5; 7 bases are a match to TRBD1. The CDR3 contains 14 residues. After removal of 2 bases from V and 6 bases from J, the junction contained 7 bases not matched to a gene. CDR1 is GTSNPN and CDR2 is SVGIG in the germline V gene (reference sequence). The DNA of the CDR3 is TGTGCCTGGAGTCATGGGACAGCCTCTCAGCCCCAGCATTTT. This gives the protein CAWSHGTASQPQHF.

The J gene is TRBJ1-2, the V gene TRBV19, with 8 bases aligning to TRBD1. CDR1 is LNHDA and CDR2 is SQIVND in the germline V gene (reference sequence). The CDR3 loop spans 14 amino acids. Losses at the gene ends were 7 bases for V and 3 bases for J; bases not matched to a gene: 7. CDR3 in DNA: TGTGCCAGTACCAGGACAGGGTCGTACTATGGCTACACCTTC. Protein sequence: CASTRTGSYYGYTF.

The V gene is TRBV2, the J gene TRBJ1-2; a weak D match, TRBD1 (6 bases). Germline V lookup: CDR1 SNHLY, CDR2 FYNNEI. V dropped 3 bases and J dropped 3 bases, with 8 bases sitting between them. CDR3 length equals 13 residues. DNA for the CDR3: TGTGCCAGCAGTGAGCGACAGGACTATGGCTACACCTTC. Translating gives CASSERQDYGYTF.

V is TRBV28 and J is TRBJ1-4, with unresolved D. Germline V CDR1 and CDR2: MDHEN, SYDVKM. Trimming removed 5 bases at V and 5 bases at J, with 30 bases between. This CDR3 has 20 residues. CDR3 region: CASSPQPPHLPITINEKLFF. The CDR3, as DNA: TGTGCCAGCAGTCCCCAACCACCCCACCTCCCAATAACTATAAATGAAAAACTGTTTTTT.

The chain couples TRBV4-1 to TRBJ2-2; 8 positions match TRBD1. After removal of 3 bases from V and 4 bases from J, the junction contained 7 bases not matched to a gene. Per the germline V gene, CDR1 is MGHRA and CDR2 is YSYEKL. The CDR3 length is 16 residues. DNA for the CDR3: TGCGCCAGCAGCCACGCAGGGGGCGCTGGCACCGGGGAGCTGTTTTTT. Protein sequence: CASSHAGGAGTGELFF.

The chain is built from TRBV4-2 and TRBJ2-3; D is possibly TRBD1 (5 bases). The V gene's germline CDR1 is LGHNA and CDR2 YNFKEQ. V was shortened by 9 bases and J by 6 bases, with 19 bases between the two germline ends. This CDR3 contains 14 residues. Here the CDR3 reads CARPLGAAPDTQYF. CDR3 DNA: TGTGCCAGGCCCTTAGGGGCGGCCCCGGATACGCAGTATTTT.